The entry below describes one T cell receptor beta chain. What it binds is not known. Clones were read by immunoSEQ multiplex PCR, and TCRdb kept only the in-frame ones, dropping some. This table holds about 44,000 clones, 60% to 80% found once. Alongside CTLA-4 blockade with ipilimumab, patients with chemo-refractory metastatic non-small-cell lung cancer received focal radiation. This entry comes from a study of radiotherapy plus CTLA-4 blockade in lung cancer. Turning to the study itself: Among enrolled patients, under 20% responded and 31% achieved disease control.

The V end was cut by 3 bases, the J end by 2 bases, with 10 bases between. Germline V gene sequence: CDR1 MDHEN, CDR2 SYDVKM. This CDR3 has 14 amino acids. Overall study findings and caveats: Early blood T cell clone dynamics reportedly forecast response best, with interferon-beta.

This material consisted of peripheral blood, taken from a patient treated with radiotherapy plus ipilimumab. This sequence originates from a human donor with non-small cell lung cancer whose response to radiotherapy plus ipilimumab could not be evaluated. The chain employs TRBV28 and TRBJ1-2; D remains ambiguous. CDR3 bases: TGTGCCAGCAGTTTCGGCGGCACGAACTATGGCTACACCTTC. Protein product: CASSFGGTNYGYTF.